This T cell receptor (beta chain) originates from a study of blood T cells in healthy people across ages. V lost 5 bases and J 6 bases, leaving 14 bases between the germline ends. Germline CDR1 and CDR2: MNHEY and SVGEGT. The CDR3 has 14 residues. Alongside a J-beta primer mix, a sample-barcoded 5' primer served in a second PCR lasting about 7 to 11 cycles. Each cDNA molecule carried a tag from a template-switch adaptor that contained 12 random nucleotides. TCRdb re-derived calls from the 5' RACE reads in MiXCR, one entry per CDR3 protein. There are 1.5 million to 2 million distinct CDR3 sequences in the sample; over 25% occur only once, and 7.7% lies in the top ten.

The chain is built from TRBV6-2 or TRBV6-3 and TRBJ1-5; D not certain. The clonotype was recovered from a woman aged 30 to 39 in good health. The sequencing sample was made of blood. CDR3 DNA: TGTGCCAGCAGTGACGGAATAGAGATTCAGCCCCAGCATTTT. Translation: CASSDGIEIQPQHF.